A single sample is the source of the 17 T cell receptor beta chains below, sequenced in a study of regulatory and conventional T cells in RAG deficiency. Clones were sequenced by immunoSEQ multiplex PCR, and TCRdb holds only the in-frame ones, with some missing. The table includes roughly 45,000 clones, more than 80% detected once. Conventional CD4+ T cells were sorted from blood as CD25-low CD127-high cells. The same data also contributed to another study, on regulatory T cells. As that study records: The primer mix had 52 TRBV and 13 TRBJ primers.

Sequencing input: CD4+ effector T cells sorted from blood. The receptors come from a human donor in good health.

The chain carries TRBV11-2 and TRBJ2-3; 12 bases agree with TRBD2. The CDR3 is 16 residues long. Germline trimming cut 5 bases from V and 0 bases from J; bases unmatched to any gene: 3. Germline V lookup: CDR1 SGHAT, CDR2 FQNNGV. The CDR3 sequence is CASSPGTSGSTDTQYF. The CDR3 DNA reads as TGTGCCAGCAGCCCCGGGACTAGCGGGAGCACAGATACGCAGTATTTT.

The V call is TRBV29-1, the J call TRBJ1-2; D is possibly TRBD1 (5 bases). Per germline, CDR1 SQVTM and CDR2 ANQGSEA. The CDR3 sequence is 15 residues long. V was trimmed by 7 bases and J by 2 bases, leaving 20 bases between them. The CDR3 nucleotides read TGCAGCGCCCGGCGGGTGGGGGATAGGAACTATGGCTACACCTTC. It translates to CSARRVGDRNYGYTF.

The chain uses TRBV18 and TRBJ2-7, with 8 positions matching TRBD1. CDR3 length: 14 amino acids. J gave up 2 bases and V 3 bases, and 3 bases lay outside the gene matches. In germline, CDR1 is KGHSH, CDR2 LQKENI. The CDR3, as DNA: TGTGCCAGCTCACCTCAGGGGGCCACCTACGAGCAGTACTTC. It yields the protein CASSPQGATYEQYF.

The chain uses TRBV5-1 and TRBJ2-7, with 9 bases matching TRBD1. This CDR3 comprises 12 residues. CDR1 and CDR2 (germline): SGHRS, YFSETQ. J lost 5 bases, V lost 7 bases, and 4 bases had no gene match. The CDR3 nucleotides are TGCGCCAGCGGGGACAGGGTCGACGAGCAGTACTTC. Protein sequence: CASGDRVDEQYF.

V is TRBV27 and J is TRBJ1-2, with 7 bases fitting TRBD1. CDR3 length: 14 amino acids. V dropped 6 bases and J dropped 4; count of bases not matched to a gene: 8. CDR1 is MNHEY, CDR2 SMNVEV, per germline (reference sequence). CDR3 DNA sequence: TGTGCCAGCAGACGGACAGGTCAGGGCTATGGCTACACCTTC. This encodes CASRRTGQGYGYTF.

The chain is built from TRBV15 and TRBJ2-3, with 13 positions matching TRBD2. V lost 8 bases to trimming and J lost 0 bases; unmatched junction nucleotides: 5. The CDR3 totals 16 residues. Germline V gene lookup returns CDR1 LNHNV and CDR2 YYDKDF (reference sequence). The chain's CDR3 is CATARTSGGSTDTQYF. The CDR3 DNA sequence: TGTGCCACCGCAAGGACTAGCGGGGGTAGCACAGATACGCAGTATTTT.

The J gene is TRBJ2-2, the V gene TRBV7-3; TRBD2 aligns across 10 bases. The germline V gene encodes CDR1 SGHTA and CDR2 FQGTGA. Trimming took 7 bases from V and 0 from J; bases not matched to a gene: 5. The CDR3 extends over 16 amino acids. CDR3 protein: CASTPAGGTNTGELFF. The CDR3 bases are TGTGCCAGCACTCCAGCGGGAGGGACGAACACCGGGGAGCTGTTTTTT.

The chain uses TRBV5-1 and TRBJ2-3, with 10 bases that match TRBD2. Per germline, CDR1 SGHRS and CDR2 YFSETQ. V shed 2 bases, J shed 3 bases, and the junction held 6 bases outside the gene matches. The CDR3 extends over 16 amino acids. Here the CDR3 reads CASSFSAGGITDTQYF. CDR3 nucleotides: TGCGCCAGCAGCTTTTCAGCGGGGGGGATAACAGATACGCAGTATTTT.

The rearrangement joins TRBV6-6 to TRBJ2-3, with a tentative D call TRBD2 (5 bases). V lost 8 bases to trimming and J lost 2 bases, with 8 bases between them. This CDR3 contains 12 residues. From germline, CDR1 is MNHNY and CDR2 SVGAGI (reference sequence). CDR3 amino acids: CASGGPTDTQYF. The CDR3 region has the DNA TGTGCCAGCGGCGGGCCCACAGATACGCAGTATTTT.

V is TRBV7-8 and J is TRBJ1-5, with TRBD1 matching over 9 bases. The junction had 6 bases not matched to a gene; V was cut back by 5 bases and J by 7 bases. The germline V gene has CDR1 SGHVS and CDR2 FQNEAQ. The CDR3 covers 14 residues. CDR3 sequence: CASSIPGQGQPQHF. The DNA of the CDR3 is TGTGCCAGCAGCATACCGGGACAGGGACAGCCCCAGCATTTT.

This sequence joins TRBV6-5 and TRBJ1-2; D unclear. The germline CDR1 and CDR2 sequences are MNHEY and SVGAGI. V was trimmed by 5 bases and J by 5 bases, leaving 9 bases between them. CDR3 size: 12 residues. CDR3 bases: TGTGCCAGCAGTGAAATCAGATATGGCTACACCTTC. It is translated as CASSEIRYGYTF.

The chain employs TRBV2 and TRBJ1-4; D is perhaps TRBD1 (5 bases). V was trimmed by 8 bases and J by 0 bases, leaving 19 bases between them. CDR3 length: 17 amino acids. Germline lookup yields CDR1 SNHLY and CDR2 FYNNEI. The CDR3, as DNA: TGTGCCAGCCGCAGGACTTTCTTGGGGCCAACTAATGAAAAACTGTTTTTT. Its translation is CASRRTFLGPTNEKLFF.

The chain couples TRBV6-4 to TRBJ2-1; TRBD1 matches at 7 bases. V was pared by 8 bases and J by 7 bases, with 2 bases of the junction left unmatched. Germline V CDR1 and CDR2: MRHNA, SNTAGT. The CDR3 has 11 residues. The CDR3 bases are TGTGCCAGCCAACAGGGGAATGAGCAGTTCTTC. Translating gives CASQQGNEQFF.

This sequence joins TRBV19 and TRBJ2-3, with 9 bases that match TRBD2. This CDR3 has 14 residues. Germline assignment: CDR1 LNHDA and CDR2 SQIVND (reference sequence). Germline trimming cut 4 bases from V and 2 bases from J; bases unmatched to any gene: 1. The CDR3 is CASSSGRVTDTQYF. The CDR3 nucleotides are TGTGCCAGTAGTAGCGGGAGGGTCACAGATACGCAGTATTTT.

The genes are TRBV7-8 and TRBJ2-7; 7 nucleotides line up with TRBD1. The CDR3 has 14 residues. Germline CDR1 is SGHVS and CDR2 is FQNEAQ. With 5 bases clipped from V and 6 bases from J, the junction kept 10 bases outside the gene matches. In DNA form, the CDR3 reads TGTGCCAGCAGCCGCCAGGGGGAAGGTAGCGAGCAGTACTTC. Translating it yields CASSRQGEGSEQYF.

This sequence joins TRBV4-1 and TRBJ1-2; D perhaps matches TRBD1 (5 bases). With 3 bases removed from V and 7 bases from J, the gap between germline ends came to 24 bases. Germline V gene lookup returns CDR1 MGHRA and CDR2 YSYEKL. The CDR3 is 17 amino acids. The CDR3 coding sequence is TGCGCCAGCAGCCATCCGGAGGGACTTCGGTTTGACGGTGGCTACACCTTC. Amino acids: CASSHPEGLRFDGGYTF.

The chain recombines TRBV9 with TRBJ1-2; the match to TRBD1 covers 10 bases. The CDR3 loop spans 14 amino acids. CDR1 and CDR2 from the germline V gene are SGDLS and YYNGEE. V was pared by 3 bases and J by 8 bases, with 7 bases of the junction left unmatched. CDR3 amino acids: CASSAAGTGVGYTF. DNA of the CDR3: TGTGCCAGCAGCGCCGCCGGGACAGGGGTCGGCTACACCTTC.